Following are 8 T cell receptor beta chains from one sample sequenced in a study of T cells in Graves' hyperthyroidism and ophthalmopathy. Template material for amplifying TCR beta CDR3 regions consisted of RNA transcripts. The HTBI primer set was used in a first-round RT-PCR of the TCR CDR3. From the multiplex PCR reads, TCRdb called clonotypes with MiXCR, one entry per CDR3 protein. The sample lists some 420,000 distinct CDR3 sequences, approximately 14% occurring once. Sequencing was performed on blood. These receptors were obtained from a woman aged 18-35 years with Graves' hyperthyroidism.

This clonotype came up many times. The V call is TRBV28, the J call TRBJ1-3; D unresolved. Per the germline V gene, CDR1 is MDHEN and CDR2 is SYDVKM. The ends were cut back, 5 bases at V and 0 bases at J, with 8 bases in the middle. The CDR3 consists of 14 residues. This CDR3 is CASSIRHSGNTIYF. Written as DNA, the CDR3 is TGTGCCAGCAGTATCCGACACTCTGGAAACACCATATATTTT.

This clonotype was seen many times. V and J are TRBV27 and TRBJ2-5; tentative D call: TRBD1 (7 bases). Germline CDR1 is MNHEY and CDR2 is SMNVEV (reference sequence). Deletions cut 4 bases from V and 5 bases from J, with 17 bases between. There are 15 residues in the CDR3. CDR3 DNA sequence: TGTGCCAGCAGTTACCGGGACAGTGGAGGGGAGACCCAGTACTTC. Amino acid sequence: CASSYRDSGGETQYF.

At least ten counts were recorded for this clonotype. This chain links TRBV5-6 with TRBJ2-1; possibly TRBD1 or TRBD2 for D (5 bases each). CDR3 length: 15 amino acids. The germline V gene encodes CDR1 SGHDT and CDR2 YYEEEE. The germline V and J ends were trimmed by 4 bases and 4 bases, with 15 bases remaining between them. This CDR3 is CASSRDGVRYNEQFF. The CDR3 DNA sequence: TGTGCCAGCAGCCGGGACGGAGTTCGGTACAATGAGCAGTTCTTC.

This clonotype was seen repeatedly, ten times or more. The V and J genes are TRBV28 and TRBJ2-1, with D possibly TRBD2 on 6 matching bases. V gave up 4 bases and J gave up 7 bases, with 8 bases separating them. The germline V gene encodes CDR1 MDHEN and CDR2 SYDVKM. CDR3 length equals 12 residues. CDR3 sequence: CASSSRGNEQFF. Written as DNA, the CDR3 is TGTGCCAGCAGTTCTCGGGGGAATGAGCAGTTCTTC.

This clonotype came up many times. CDR3 region: CASSLLASTQYF. The CDR3 region has the DNA TGTGCCAGCAGCCTTCTAGCGAGCACGCAGTATTTT. The chain links TRBV6-2 or TRBV6-3 to TRBJ2-3, with a tentative D call TRBD2 (6 bases). CDR1 MNHEY and CDR2 SVGEGT come from the germline V gene. With 6 bases removed from V and 9 bases from J, the gap between germline ends came to 13 bases. This CDR3 spans 12 amino acids.

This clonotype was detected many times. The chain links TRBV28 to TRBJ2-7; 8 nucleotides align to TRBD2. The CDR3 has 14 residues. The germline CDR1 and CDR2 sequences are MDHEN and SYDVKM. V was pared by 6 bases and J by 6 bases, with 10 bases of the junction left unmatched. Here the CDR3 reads CASSGSTSAFEQYF. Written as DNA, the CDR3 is TGTGCCAGCAGCGGATCGACTAGCGCTTTCGAGCAGTACTTC.

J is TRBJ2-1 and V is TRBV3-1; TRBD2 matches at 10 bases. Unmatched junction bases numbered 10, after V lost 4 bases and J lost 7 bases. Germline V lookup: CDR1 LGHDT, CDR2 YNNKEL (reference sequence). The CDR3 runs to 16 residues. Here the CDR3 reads CASSLQGAGGRNEQFF. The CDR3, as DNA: TGTGCCAGCAGCCTGCAGGGAGCGGGAGGGAGGAATGAGCAGTTCTTC.

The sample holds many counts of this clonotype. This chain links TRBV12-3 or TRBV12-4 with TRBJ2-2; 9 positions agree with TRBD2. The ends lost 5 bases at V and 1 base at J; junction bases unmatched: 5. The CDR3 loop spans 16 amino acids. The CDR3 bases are TGTGCCAGCAGTCCCATAGCGGGAGTGAACACCGGGGAGCTGTTTTTT. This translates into CASSPIAGVNTGELFF.